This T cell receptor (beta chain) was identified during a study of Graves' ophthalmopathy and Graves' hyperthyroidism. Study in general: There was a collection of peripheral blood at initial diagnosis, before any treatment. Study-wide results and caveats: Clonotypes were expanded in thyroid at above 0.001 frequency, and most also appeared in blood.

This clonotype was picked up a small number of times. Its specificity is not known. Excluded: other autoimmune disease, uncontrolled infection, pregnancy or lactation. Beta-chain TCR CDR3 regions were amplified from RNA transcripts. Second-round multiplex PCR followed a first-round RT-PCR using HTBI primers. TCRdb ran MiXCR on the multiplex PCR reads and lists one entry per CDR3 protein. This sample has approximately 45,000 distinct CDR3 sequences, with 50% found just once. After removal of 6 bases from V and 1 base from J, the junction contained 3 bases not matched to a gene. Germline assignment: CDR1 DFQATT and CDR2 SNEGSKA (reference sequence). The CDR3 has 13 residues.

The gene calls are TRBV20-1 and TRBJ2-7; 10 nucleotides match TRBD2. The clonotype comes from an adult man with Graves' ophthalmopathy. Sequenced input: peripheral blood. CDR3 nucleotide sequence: TGCAGTGCCGTAGCGGGAGGATCCTACGAGCAGTACTTC. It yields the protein CSAVAGGSYEQYF.